What follows describes a single T cell receptor (beta chain). Its specificity is not known. Using its own MiXCR run on the reads, TCRdb lists one record per CDR3 protein. The repertoire holds hundreds of thousands of distinct CDR3 sequences, with more than 30% as singletons. This sample was included in a study of T cell repertoires in cytomegalovirus infection. Study background: Recently identified HLA-C-restricted CMV epitopes and well-studied HLA-B-restricted CMV epitopes were used by the study. Indicated by public TCR beta signatures were CMV infection and matching HLA type. General study results and limits: Within the response measured ex vivo, HLA-C-restricted CMV-specific TCR beta clonotypes were dominant. Cumulative public TCR beta family frequency identified CMV carriers with the relevant HLA.

The CDR3 is 15 residues long. Germline-derived CDR1 and CDR2 are SGHTA and FQGNSA. Trimming took 5 bases from V and 6 from J, leaving 20 bases between them. The chain employs TRBV7-2 and TRBJ2-7; the D is unclear. This sequence originates from a human donor in good health (CMV status not recorded). Some clones in this sample may be carry-over from other donors' samples. The specimen was cultured PBMCs, collected from culture after CMV antigen stimulation. The CDR3 loop is CASSPRSNRIGEQYF. In DNA, the CDR3 is TGTGCCAGCAGCCCCCGATCCAACCGGATTGGCGAGCAGTACTTC.